This T cell receptor (beta chain) was retrieved from a study of shared T cell receptors in the human thymus. Assay: immunoSEQ multiplex PCR; the TCRdb copy retains only in-frame clones and omits some. This table holds 720,000 or so clones, 80% to 90% found once. The CDR3 is 16 residues long. The V gene lost 1 base and the J gene lost 5 bases, with 17 bases spanning the gap. In germline, CDR1 is SGHDN, CDR2 FVKESK. Separately, the same data were catalogued under a study of human thymus T cells. Turning to that study: Infants served as donors; they were healthy and Finnish and were having corrective surgery for congenital heart defects. Corrective cardiac surgery supplied the resected thymus tissue. Thymic and blood repertoires seemed to favor certain V and J genes. Related research described strongly overlapping thymic repertoires in unrelated people.

The sequenced material came from thymocytes. This TCR was recovered from a girl under three years old with a congenital heart defect. The genes are TRBV14 and TRBJ2-5, with a tentative D call TRBD2 (5 bases). The CDR3 nucleotides read TGTGCCAGCAGCCAAGGGCCCAAGGGAGTGGGGGAGACCCAGTACTTC. It yields the protein CASSQGPKGVGETQYF.